This record concerns one T cell receptor beta chain sequence. No antigen is known for it. The CDR3 has 15 residues. Per the germline V gene, CDR1 is SGHAT and CDR2 is FQDESV (reference sequence). Trimming stripped 5 bases from V and 0 bases from J, with 11 bases between. Prior autoimmune disease or systemic immunosuppression barred patients. Here immunoSEQ multiplex PCR was the method, and the copy in TCRdb shows in-frame clones only, minus some. The sample records tens of thousands of clones, roughly 88% being singletons. The data derive from a study of OX40 agonist ivuxolimab in advanced cancers. Study background: Patients enrolled in dose escalation were diagnosed with hepatocellular carcinoma, melanoma, renal cell or head and neck cancer. Averaging about 60 years in age, with a range of roughly 20 to 79, the cohort was around 83% male. Study results and caveats: Relatively little clonal expansion, among the lowest observed, appeared in partial responders at 0.1-3.0 mg/kg.

The sequence was obtained from an adult with an advanced solid tumor such as melanoma, head and neck, liver or kidney cancer. V and J are TRBV11-1 and TRBJ2-1; D is unresolved. Sequenced material: CD4+ or CD8+ T cells sorted from blood, taken in a trial of the OX40 agonist ivuxolimab. CDR3 nucleotides: TGTGCCAGCAGCAAGGCCACTGCCTCCTACAATGAGCAGTTCTTC. Amino acids: CASSKATASYNEQFF.